What follows describes a single T cell receptor beta chain. This specimen comes from a study of T cell changes during pregnancy in multiple sclerosis. TCRdb keeps only in-frame clones here, not all; method: immunoSEQ multiplex PCR. The sample shows some 110,000 clones, roughly nine tenths of them seen only once. This CDR3 spans 13 amino acids. V was clipped by 7 bases and J by 4 bases; unmatched bases: 8. Germline V gene data show CDR1 as SQVTM and CDR2 as ANQGSEA. The sequencing used peripheral blood, collected before pregnancy. The clonotype comes from a female donor with multiple sclerosis, enrolled in a pregnancy study. The V call is TRBV29-1, the J call TRBJ1-2; 8 bases align to TRBD1. CDR3 amino acids: CSAAQGEIYGYTF. DNA for the CDR3: TGCAGCGCTGCACAGGGGGAGATCTATGGCTACACCTTC.